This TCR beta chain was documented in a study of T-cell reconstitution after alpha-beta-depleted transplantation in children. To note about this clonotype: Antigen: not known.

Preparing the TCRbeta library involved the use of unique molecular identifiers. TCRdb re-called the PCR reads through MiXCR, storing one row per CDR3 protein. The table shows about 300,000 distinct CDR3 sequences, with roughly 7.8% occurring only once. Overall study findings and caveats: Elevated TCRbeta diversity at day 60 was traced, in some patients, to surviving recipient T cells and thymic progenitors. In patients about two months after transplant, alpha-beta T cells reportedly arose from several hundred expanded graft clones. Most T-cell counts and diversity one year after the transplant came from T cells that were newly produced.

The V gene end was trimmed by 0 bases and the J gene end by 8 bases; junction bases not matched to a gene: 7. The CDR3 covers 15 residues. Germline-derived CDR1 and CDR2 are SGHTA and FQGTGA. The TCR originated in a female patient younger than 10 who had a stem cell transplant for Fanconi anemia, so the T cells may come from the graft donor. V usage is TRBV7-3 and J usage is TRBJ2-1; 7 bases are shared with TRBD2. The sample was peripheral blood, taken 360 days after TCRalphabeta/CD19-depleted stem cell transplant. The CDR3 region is CASSLTGGGGDEQFF. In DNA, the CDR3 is TGTGCCAGCAGCTTAACAGGTGGCGGGGGTGATGAGCAGTTCTTC. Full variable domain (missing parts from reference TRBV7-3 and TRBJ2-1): GAGVSQTPSNKVTEKGKYVELRCDPISGHTALYWYRQSLGQGPEFLIYFQGTGAADDSGLPNDRFFAVRPEGSVSTLKIQRTERGDSAVYLCASSLTGGGGDEQFFGPGTRLTVL.